The sequence of this TCR beta chain was determined in a study of cytomegalovirus exposure and HLA in healthy donors. Study-wide results and limits: Roughly uniform sequencing depth across donors was assumed, possibly incorrectly.

PCR employed 60 Vbeta and 13 Jbeta primers. TCRdb's table, derived via immunoSEQ multiplex PCR, lists solely in-frame clones and lacks some. The profile shows about 82,000 clones, 80% to 90% of them singletons. Germline CDR1 and CDR2: SNHLY and FYNNEI. The CDR3 length is 13 residues. V gave up 2 bases and J gave up 5 bases, with 9 bases separating them. This clone was found a few times. Its antigen is currently unknown. Sequenced: PBMCs. This chain connects TRBV2 to TRBJ2-5; D is perhaps TRBD2 (6 bases). The clonotype originates from a man in his sixties or seventies in good health and CMV-seropositive. DNA for the CDR3: TGTGCCAGCAGTGAATCTCGGGAGGAGACCCAGTACTTC. Its translation: CASSESREETQYF.